This T cell receptor beta chain derives from a study of shared clonotypes between healthy human individuals (TCRdb year 2020). For the wider study: The cohort included a few men and a couple of women between 18 and 49 years of age. Per donor, three plates each were used for CD4 naive and CD4 memory, two for CD8 naive, and one for CD8 memory. The study deeply sequenced blood TCR repertoires of about 5 healthy adults to estimate repertoire size and the extent of clonotype sharing between individuals. To increase sequencing depth and limit assay-specific biases, different laboratories used diverse techniques to prepare libraries and sequence TCR repertoires. Per donor, leukapheresis produced somewhere between about 0.94 and 9 billion PBMCs. On the study overall, not on this receptor specifically: Only blood was sampled, and tissue TCR repertoires likely differ from those in blood. Because the study included a small number of donors, the genetic and exposure-history diversity represented was limited. Estimated clonotype richness was generally larger for naive than for memory subsets. Sharing across a few donors was observed for approximately 5% of naive CD4, over 3% of naive CD8, 2% to 2.5% of memory CD4, and roughly 0.4% of memory CD8 clonotypes. Pairwise subsampling led to the expectation that sequencing depth would affect the degree of clonotype sharing among donors. Clonotypes shared by all four sorted-subset donors showed higher generation probabilities than non-shared clonotypes. Rarefaction of sorted-subset datasets indicated incomplete sequencing despite the large sequencing depth.

Donors were healthy HIV-negative adults with no recently reported acute infections or vaccinations. Every donor was a Caucasian adult living in Nashville, Tennessee, USA. Magnetic negative selection was used to enrich CD4+ T cells, after which naive cells were positively selected on CD45RA and the negative fraction became the memory subset. After blood collection by leukapheresis, PBMCs were isolated using Ficoll-Histopaque density gradient centrifugation and then cryopreserved in the vapor phase of liquid nitrogen. Analytical flow cytometry was used to check the purity and quantity of each magnetically sorted T cell population. Genomic DNA was isolated from each sorted fraction and quantified by UV absorbance on a Nanodrop 2000c. TCR CDR3 regions were amplified from genomic DNA by multiplex PCR using the deep immunoSEQ assay. Extracted genomic DNA from each cell subset was distributed evenly across all wells of several immunoSEQ 96-well plates, and each plate was treated as a replicate. Each replicate PCR for sorted subsets received approximately 200 ng genomic DNA, equal to roughly 33,000 T cell genomes. Purified libraries were measured with a Qubit 3.0 fluorometer, size-checked on a Bioanalyzer 2100, and measured again with the KAPA Library Quantification kit. Every immunoSEQ 96-well plate was sequenced on a dedicated single-read 150-cycle Illumina NextSeq 550 flow cell. Concerning the study's data processing: Because only junctional sequences without quality scores were contained in the immunoSEQ output, filtering matching that applied to full-length reads could not be performed. Sequences were annotated with PyIR, a Python wrapper for IgBLAST v1.9, using IMGT germline references to assign V/J genes and CDR3. Any read was removed if the V/J assignment was weak (E-value above 1e-6), the CDR3 was missing, or the read contained stop codons, out-of-frame junctions, or ambiguous translated residues. V3J clonotypes were defined as sequences sharing the same inferred V gene, J gene, and CDR3 amino acid sequence. Percentage overlap between repertoires was calculated by dividing the number of shared unique clonotypes by the size of the smaller repertoire. Three approaches were used to assess repertoire richness: RTK rarefaction, the Chao1 estimator, and Recon v2.1 estimates of unobserved clonotypes. Generation probabilities were computed with OLGA for all TCRbeta clonotypes obtained by the gDNA method from several donors. As stored in TCRdb, this immuneACCESS dataset retains in-frame rearrangements with V and J assigned. A fraction of the clones does not appear; measured against another copy, unresolved V genes explain less than half of the discrepancy, and the remainder lacks a known reason. Clone size and the V and J calls come from that table; the DNA yielded D and trimming. For this sample the table gives about 2,500,000 clones, of which approximately 94% were detected only once. Jointly, the top ten make up 0.11% to 0.15% of the sample.

To note about this clone: The specificity of this receptor is unknown. No base quality information exists; no much larger clone differs at one position.

The CDR3 covers 14 residues, taking in both the cysteine and the phenylalanine. The read is trimmed to its CDR3 DNA, 42 bases read in frame from base 1. The germline V and J ends show losses of 3 bases and 8 bases respectively, and no gene match explains 3 bases of the junction. From a lookup of the germline V gene (reference sequence), CDR1 and CDR2 are MNHEY and SMNVEV. Sequenced material: naive CD4+ T cells sorted from blood. The cell subset or site label of this sample denotes: CD45RA+ positively selected. Rearrangement joined TRBV27 to TRBJ2-1; 11 central bases correspond to TRBD2. The TCR originated in a man younger than 30 in good health. The CDR3 region: CASSFLAGGYEQFF. The DNA reads as follows: TGTGCCAGCAGTTTTTTAGCGGGAGGGTATGAGCAGTTCTTC.